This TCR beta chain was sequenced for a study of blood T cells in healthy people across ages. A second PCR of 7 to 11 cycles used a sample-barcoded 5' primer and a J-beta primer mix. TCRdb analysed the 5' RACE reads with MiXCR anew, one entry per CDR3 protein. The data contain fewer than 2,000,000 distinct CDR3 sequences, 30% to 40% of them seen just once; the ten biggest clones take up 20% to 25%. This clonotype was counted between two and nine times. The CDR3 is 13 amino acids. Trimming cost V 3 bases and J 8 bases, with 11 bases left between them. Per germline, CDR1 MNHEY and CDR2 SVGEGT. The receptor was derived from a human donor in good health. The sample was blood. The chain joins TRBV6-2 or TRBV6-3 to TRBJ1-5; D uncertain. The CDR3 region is CASSYTHWEPQHF. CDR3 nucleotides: TGTGCCAGCAGTTATACGCATTGGGAGCCCCAGCATTTT.